The 7 T cell receptor beta chains in this list originate from one sample, sequenced in a study of blood T cell repertoires in COVID-19. Profiling relied on immunoSEQ multiplex PCR, and the TCRdb table lists in-frame clones only, not all of them. The table records roughly 160,000 clones, over 70% of them present only once. Input material: PBMCs or T cells enriched from blood (not recorded which). The receptor source for this set is a woman aged 60-70 years who had recovered from COVID-19.

CDR3 DNA: TGTGCCAGCAGCATAAGACAGGGATGGCACCGCGAGCAGTACTTC. Translation: CASSIRQGWHREQYF. V gene TRBV7-2 combines with J gene TRBJ2-7, with 7 bases lining up with TRBD1. V shed 5 bases, J shed 6 bases, and the junction held 13 bases outside the gene matches. CDR1 and CDR2 (germline): SGHTA, FQGNSA. The CDR3 is 15 amino acids.

V and J are TRBV28 and TRBJ2-7, with D possibly being TRBD1 (5 bases). The CDR3 spans 13 residues. Trimming removed 8 bases from V and 2 bases from J, with 13 bases in between. CDR1 MDHEN and CDR2 SYDVKM come from the germline V gene. As DNA, the CDR3 is TGTGCCAGCCAGGTCGGCAGGGCCTACGAGCAGTACTTC. It yields the protein CASQVGRAYEQYF. Full variable domain (rest looked up from reference TRBV28 and TRBJ2-7): DVKVTQSSRYLVKRTGEKVFLECVQDMDHENMFWYRQDPGLGLRLIYFSYDVKMKEKGDIPEGYSVSREKKERFSLILESASTNQTSMYLCASQVGRAYEQYFGPGTRLTVT.

The chain links TRBV28 to TRBJ2-3, with 9 bases matching TRBD1. The CDR3 has 15 amino acids. Trimming at V came to 3 bases and at J to 4 bases, leaving 5 bases not matched to a gene. From germline, CDR1 is MDHEN and CDR2 SYDVKM. The CDR3 reads CASSLDWTGADTQYF. The CDR3 nucleotides read TGTGCCAGCAGTTTGGATTGGACAGGGGCAGATACGCAGTATTTT.

V is TRBV5-1 and J is TRBJ2-3; 9 nucleotides align to TRBD1. The CDR3 sequence is 15 residues long. Per the germline V gene, CDR1 is SGHRS and CDR2 is YFSETQ. Losses at the gene ends were 7 bases for V and 4 bases for J; bases not matched to a gene: 10. The CDR3 DNA reads as TGCGCCAGCGGGCAAGTGACAGGGGGAGCAGATACGCAGTATTTT. Translation: CASGQVTGGADTQYF. The whole variable domain, remainder taken from reference TRBV5-1 and TRBJ2-3, is KAGVTQTPRYLIKTRGQQVTLSCSPISGHRSVSWYQQTPGQGLQFLFEYFSETQRNKGNFPGRFSGRQFSNSRSEMNVSTLELGDSALYLCASGQVTGGADTQYFGPGTRLTVL.

J is TRBJ2-2 and V is TRBV5-1, with unresolved D. CDR1 and CDR2 (germline): SGHRS, YFSETQ. This CDR3 is 15 amino acids long. V lost 3 bases, J lost 2 bases, and 11 bases lay in between. CDR3 sequence: CASSYSTLNTGELFF. CDR3 sequence (DNA): TGCGCCAGCAGCTACTCGACTCTCAACACCGGGGAGCTGTTTTTT.

A few counts support this clone. The chain has TRBV27 and TRBJ2-7; TRBD1 aligns across 9 bases. With V trimmed by 3 bases and J by 7 bases, 22 bases remained unmatched. This CDR3 comprises 19 residues. Germline CDR1 and CDR2: MNHEY and SMNVEV (reference sequence). The CDR3 coding sequence is TGTGCCAGCAGTTTTGTTCACGGTGGTACGGGACAGGGAACGGGGGAGCAGTACTTC. This encodes CASSFVHGGTGQGTGEQYF.

The chain uses TRBV7-8 and TRBJ1-2, with 8 bases identical to TRBD1. This CDR3 contains 13 residues. Trimming at V came to 3 bases and at J to 6 bases, leaving 3 bases not matched to a gene. CDR1 is SGHVS and CDR2 is FQNEAQ in the germline V gene. As DNA, the CDR3 is TGTGCCAGCAGCTTTCAGGGGGCCGATGGCTACACCTTC. This gives the protein CASSFQGADGYTF.